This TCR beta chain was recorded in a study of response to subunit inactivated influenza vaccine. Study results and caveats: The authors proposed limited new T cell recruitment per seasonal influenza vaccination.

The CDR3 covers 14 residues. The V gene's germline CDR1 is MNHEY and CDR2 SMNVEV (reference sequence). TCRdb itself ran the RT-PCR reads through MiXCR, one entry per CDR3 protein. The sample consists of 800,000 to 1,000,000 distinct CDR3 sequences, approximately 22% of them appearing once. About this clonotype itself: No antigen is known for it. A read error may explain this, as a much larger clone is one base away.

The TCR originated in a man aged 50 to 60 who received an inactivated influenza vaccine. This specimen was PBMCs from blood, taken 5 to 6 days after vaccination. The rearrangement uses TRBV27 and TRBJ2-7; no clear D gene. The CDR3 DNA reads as TGTGCCAGCAGTTTATTGGCTGTACCGGACGACCAGTACTTC. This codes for CASSLLAVPDDQYF.